These 18 T cell receptor beta chains came from one sample sequenced in a study of metastatic and nonmetastatic thyroid tumors. There were no patients who had received any treatment before thyroid surgery. With MiXCR, TCRdb reprocessed the PCR reads. The sample has roughly 35,000 clones; around a sixth are singletons. The sample consisted of blood. The receptors were sampled from a female donor with papillary thyroid cancer or a benign thyroid nodule (not recorded which). Some clones in this sample may be carry-over from other donors' samples.

In its sample, this clone was seen a few times. This chain links TRBV12-3 or TRBV12-4 with TRBJ1-1; D is ambiguous. Trimming pared 9 bases from V and 1 base from J, leaving 12 bases between. The CDR3 covers 13 residues. The CDR3 spells CASILSGNTEAFF. As DNA, the CDR3 is TGTGCCAGTATACTAAGTGGGAACACTGAAGCTTTCTTT.

As concerns this clone: The sample holds other DNA sequences that translate to the same CDR3. The chain has TRBV19 and TRBJ2-5; D is perhaps TRBD1 (6 bases). Germline assignment: CDR1 LNHDA and CDR2 SQIVND (reference sequence). CDR3 length equals 14 residues. Trimming pared 6 bases from V and 7 bases from J, leaving 18 bases between. The CDR3 DNA sequence: TGTGCCAGTAGCCAGACTACAGGGCGTGTGACCCAGTACTTC. The encoded protein is CASSQTTGRVTQYF.

This clone showed up many times. The chain is built from TRBV6-4 and TRBJ2-3; tentatively, D is TRBD1 (6 bases). CDR1 and CDR2 (germline): MRHNA, SNTAGT. This CDR3 comprises 15 residues. The germline V and J ends were trimmed by 6 bases and 1 base, with 14 bases remaining between them. Written as DNA, the CDR3 is TGTGCCAGCAGCGCAGGGGTTAGCGGCACAGATACGCAGTATTTT. It is translated as CASSAGVSGTDTQYF.

This clone was found many times. This chain joins TRBV7-2 and TRBJ2-1, with 7 bases identical to TRBD2. This CDR3 spans 15 amino acids. V lost 5 bases to trimming and J lost 3 bases; unmatched junction nucleotides: 7. The V gene's germline CDR1 is SGHTA and CDR2 FQGNSA. Here the CDR3 reads CASSPREGFYNEQFF. For the CDR3, the DNA is TGTGCCAGCAGCCCGAGGGAGGGGTTCTACAATGAGCAGTTCTTC.

The chain combines TRBV11-2 with TRBJ2-3, with TRBD2 matching 11 bases. In germline, CDR1 is SGHAT, CDR2 FQNNGV. CDR3 length: 14 amino acids. V shed 1 base, J shed 8 bases, and the junction held 2 bases outside the gene matches. Here the CDR3 reads CASSLVLAGATQYF. CDR3 sequence (DNA): TGTGCCAGCAGCTTAGTACTAGCGGGAGCTACGCAGTATTTT.

Many counts were recorded for this clone. This chain joins TRBV20-1 and TRBJ2-3; D not resolved. The CDR3 totals 13 residues. Deletions cut 8 bases from V and 2 bases from J, with 14 bases between. The germline gives CDR1 DFQATT, CDR2 SNEGSKA (reference sequence). The CDR3 loop is CSKSRFSTDTQYF. The CDR3 DNA follows: TGCAGTAAGTCCCGGTTTTCCACAGATACGCAGTATTTT.

This clone was observed many times. This may be a read error: a much more frequent sequence differs by one nucleotide. CDR3 protein: CSASPGNEQSF. The CDR3 coding sequence is TGCAGTGCTAGTCCCGGTAATGAGCAGTCCTTC. The chain couples TRBV20-1 to TRBJ2-1; D is undetermined. The CDR3 sequence is 11 residues long. Germline CDR1 and CDR2: DFQATT and SNEGSKA (reference sequence).

This sequence joins TRBV5-1 and TRBJ2-1, with a possible D match to TRBD2 (6 bases). Germline V gene data show CDR1 as SGHRS and CDR2 as YFSETQ. The CDR3 totals 13 residues. V lost 2 bases to trimming and J lost 6 bases, with 9 bases between them. This CDR3 reads CASSFGSSNEQFF. The CDR3 DNA reads TGCGCCAGCAGCTTCGGGAGCAGCAATGAGCAGTTCTTC.

This clone came up many times. The rearrangement uses TRBV20-1 and TRBJ1-1; TRBD1 matches at 10 bases. Unmatched junction bases numbered 3, after V lost 6 bases and J lost 2 bases. Germline CDR1 reads DFQATT; CDR2 reads SNEGSKA (reference sequence). CDR3 size: 13 residues. Here the CDR3 DNA reads TGCAGTGCGGGACAGGGGTCAAACACTGAAGCTTTCTTT. This encodes CSAGQGSNTEAFF.

This chain connects TRBV30 to TRBJ2-1; weak D call: TRBD2 (6 bases). Germline V gene data show CDR1 as GTSNPN and CDR2 as SVGIG (reference sequence). The CDR3 covers 13 residues. CDR3 protein: CGSGRHYYNEQFF. The CDR3 region has the DNA TGTGGGAGCGGGCGACATTACTACAATGAGCAGTTCTTC.

This clone was seen ten or more times. The chain combines TRBV6-1 with TRBJ1-1, with D hard to call. Per germline, CDR1 MNHNS and CDR2 SASEGT. The CDR3 consists of 12 residues. The germline V and J ends were trimmed by 6 bases and 3 bases, with 8 bases remaining between them. In DNA, the CDR3 is TGTGCCAGCAGAGACATGCACACTGAAGCTTTCTTT. This encodes CASRDMHTEAFF.

This clone was found many times. The V gene is TRBV20-1, the J gene TRBJ1-2, with D perhaps TRBD1 (5 bases). CDR3 length equals 16 residues. V lost 0 bases, J lost 8 bases, and 22 bases lay in between. From germline, CDR1 is DFQATT and CDR2 SNEGSKA (reference sequence). This CDR3 is CSARDGVHRGGVGYTF. In DNA, the CDR3 is TGCAGTGCTAGAGATGGCGTCCACCGGGGAGGGGTCGGCTACACCTTC.

Ten or more counts support this clone. This chain's CDR3 is CAWRETGGDYNEQFF. For the CDR3, the DNA is TGTGCCTGGAGGGAAACAGGGGGCGACTACAATGAGCAGTTCTTC. The genes are TRBV30 and TRBJ2-1, with 9 positions matching TRBD1. The CDR3 spans 15 residues. Trimming took 3 bases from V and 3 from J; bases not matched to a gene: 6. Germline V gene lookup returns CDR1 GTSNPN and CDR2 SVGIG (reference sequence).

Only a few counts were recorded for this clone. In DNA, the CDR3 is TGTGCCAGCAGTGGGCGTCGGTCACATAATGAAAAACTGTTTTTT. Protein sequence: CASSGRRSHNEKLFF. The V gene is TRBV2, the J gene TRBJ1-4, with no clear D. The germline CDR1 and CDR2 sequences are SNHLY and FYNNEI. Trimming removed 4 bases from V and 4 bases from J, with 13 bases in between. This CDR3 has 15 amino acids. Supplemented by reference TRBV2 and TRBJ1-4, the full variable domain reads EPEVTQTPSHQVTQMGQEVILRCVPISNHLYFYWYRQILGQKVEFLVSFYNNEISEKSEIFDDQFSVERPDGSNFTLKIRSTKLEDSAMYFCASSGRRSHNEKLFFGSGTQLSVL.

This clone was seen at least ten times. The chain employs TRBV5-4 and TRBJ2-2; maybe TRBD1 (5 bases). Trimming pared 0 bases from V and 4 bases from J, leaving 13 bases between. The CDR3 extends over 16 amino acids. Germline V gives CDR1 SGHNT, CDR2 YYREEE (reference sequence). The CDR3 bases are TGTGCCAGCAGCTTGGTTAGGGCAGGGCTCACCGGGGAGCTGTTTTTT. This sequence encodes CASSLVRAGLTGELFF.

The V call is TRBV6-2 or TRBV6-3, the J call TRBJ2-7; tentative D call: TRBD1 (5 bases). V was cut by 7 bases and J by 0 bases, with 13 bases left in between. CDR1 is MNHEY and CDR2 is SVGEGT in the germline V gene. CDR3 length: 14 residues. CDR3 sequence (DNA): TGTGCCAGCACCCGTACAGGCAACTCCTACGAGCAGTACTTC. Its translation: CASTRTGNSYEQYF.

This rearrangement joins TRBV4-3 to TRBJ2-3, with D perhaps TRBD2 (6 bases). Germline assignment: CDR1 LGHNA and CDR2 YSLEER. With 1 base removed from V and 6 bases from J, the gap between germline ends came to 17 bases. This CDR3 is built from 16 residues. CDR3 protein: CASSQGLADNTDTQYF. The CDR3 region has the DNA TGCGCCAGCAGCCAAGGTTTAGCGGACAACACTGATACGCAGTATTTT.

This clone occurred many times. This chain joins TRBV29-1 and TRBJ2-5; no firm D call. The CDR3 is 10 amino acids. Germline V CDR1 and CDR2: SQVTM, ANQGSEA. The germline V and J ends were trimmed by 7 bases and 4 bases, with 7 bases remaining between them. For the CDR3, the DNA is TGCAGCGCATCGGTAGAGACCCAGTACTTC. Translation: CSASVETQYF.